This T cell receptor (beta chain) was obtained from a study of blood T cell repertoires in COVID-19. Self-reported history from a screening survey and questionnaire set each donor's cohort. The CDR3 contains 15 residues. Trimming cost V 3 bases and J 1 base, with 13 bases left between them. Looked up from germline, CDR1 is KGHSH and CDR2 is LQKENI. Produced via immunoSEQ multiplex PCR; TCRdb's table is partial and in-frame only. This repertoire shows 200,000 or so clones, 83% found once; its top ten account for roughly 4.8%. The chain combines TRBV18 with TRBJ2-7, with D perhaps TRBD2 (6 bases). This TCR was sampled from a woman aged 45-60 years who had been exposed to COVID-19. Sequenced material: PBMCs or T cells enriched from blood (not recorded which). CDR3 sequence: CASSPGGDGSYEQYF. In DNA, the CDR3 is TGTGCCAGCTCACCCGGAGGGGACGGTTCCTACGAGCAGTACTTC. The full variable domain, with the rest looked up from reference TRBV18 and TRBJ2-7, is NAGVMQNPRHLVRRRGQEARLRCSPMKGHSHVYWYRQLPEEGLKFMVYLQKENIIDESGMPKERFSAEFPKEGPSILRIQQVVRGDSAAYFCASSPGGDGSYEQYFGPGTRLTVT.